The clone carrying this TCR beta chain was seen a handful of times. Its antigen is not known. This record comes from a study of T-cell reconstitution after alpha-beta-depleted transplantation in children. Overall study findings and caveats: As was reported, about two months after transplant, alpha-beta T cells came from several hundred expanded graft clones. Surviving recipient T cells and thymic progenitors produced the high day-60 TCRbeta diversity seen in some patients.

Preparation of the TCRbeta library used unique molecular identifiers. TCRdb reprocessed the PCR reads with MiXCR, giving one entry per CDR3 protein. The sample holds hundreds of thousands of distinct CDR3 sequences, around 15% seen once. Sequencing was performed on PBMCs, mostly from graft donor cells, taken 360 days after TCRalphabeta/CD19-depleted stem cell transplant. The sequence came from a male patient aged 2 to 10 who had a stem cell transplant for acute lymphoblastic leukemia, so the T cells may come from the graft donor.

This CDR3 reads CASSLIVTGVEKLFF. CDR3 nucleotide sequence: TGTGCCAGCAGCTTAATCGTGACAGGGGTTGAAAAACTGTTTTTT. The genes are TRBV5-5 and TRBJ1-4, with TRBD1 matching over 8 bases. Trimming took 2 bases from V and 7 from J; bases not matched to a gene: 7. The CDR3 length is 15 residues. Germline V gives CDR1 SGHKS, CDR2 YYEKEE (reference sequence).